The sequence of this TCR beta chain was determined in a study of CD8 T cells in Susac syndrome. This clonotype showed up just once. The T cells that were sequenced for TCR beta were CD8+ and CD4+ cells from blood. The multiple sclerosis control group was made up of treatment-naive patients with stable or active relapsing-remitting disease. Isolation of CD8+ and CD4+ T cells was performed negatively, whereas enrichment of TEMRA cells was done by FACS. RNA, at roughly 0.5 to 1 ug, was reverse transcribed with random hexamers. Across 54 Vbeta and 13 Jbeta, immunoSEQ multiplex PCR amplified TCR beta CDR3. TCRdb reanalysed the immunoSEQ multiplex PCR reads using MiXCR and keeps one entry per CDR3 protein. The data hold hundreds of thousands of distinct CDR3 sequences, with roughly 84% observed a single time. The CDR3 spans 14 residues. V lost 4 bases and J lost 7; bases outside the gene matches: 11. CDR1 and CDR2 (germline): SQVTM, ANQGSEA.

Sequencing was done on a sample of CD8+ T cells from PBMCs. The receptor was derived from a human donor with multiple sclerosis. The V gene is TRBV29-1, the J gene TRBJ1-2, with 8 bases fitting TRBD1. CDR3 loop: CSVVSGGSRGGYTF. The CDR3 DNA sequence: TGCAGCGTTGTGTCAGGGGGCTCAAGGGGTGGCTACACCTTC.